This T cell receptor (beta chain) is from a study of cytomegalovirus exposure and HLA in healthy donors. Study details: It was reported in a later analysis that the 120 validation repertoires used the same platform as the approximately 600 first-cohort repertoires. Study-wide results and limits: The classifier, whose performance was assessed in both the original and validation cohorts, reportedly diagnosed cytomegalovirus status with high specificity and sensitivity. The study labeled 164 TCR beta chains cytomegalovirus-associated.

TCRdb's table, derived via immunoSEQ multiplex PCR, lists solely in-frame clones and lacks some. The sample lists just over 65,000 clones; 97% were seen once. As regards this clone: Its target is unknown.

The sequence was collected from a woman between 18 and 29 years old in good health and CMV-seropositive. Sequencing was carried out using PBMCs.

This CDR3 reads CASSVTGGVNTEAFF. The DNA of the CDR3 is TGTGCCAGCAGCGTGACAGGGGGCGTGAACACTGAAGCTTTCTTT. The chain uses TRBV2 and TRBJ1-1; 10 bases fit TRBD1. V dropped 6 bases and J dropped 0; count of bases not matched to a gene: 4. This CDR3 is 15 amino acids long. Germline V gene sequence: CDR1 SNHLY, CDR2 FYNNEI. The full variable domain, with the rest looked up from reference TRBV2 and TRBJ1-1, is EPEVTQTPSHQVTQMGQEVILRCVPISNHLYFYWYRQILGQKVEFLVSFYNNEISEKSEIFDDQFSVERPDGSNFTLKIRSTKLEDSAMYFCASSVTGGVNTEAFFGQGTRLTVV.